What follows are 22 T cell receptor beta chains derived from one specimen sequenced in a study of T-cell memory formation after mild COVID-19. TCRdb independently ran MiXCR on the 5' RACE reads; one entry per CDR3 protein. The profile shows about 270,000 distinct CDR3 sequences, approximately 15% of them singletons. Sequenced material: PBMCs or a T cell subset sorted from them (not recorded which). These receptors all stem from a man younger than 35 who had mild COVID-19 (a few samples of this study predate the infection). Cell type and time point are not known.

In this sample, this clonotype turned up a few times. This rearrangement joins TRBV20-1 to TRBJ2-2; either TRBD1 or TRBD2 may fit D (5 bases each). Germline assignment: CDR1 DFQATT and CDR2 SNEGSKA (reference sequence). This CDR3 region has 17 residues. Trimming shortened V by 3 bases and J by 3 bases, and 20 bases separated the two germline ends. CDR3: CSASEGTTVRDTGELFF. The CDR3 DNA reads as TGCAGTGCTAGCGAGGGGACGACAGTCCGGGACACCGGGGAGCTGTTTTTT.

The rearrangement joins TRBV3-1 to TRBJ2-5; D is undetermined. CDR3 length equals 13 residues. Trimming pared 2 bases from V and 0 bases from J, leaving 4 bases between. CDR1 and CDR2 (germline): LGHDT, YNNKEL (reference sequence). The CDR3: CASSQTYQETQYF. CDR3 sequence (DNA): TGTGCCAGCAGCCAAACGTACCAAGAGACCCAGTACTTC.

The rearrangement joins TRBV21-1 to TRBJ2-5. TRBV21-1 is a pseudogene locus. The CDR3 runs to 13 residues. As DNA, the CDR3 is TGTGCCAGCGGCACAGGGAAAAGCAAGACCCAGTACTTC. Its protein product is CASGTGKSKTQYF.

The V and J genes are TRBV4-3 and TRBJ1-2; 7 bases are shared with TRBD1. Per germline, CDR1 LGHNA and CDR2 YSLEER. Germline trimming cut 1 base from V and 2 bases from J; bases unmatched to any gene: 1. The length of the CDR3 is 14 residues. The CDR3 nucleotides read TGCGCCAGCAGCCAAGCGGGACAGAACTATGGCTACACCTTC. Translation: CASSQAGQNYGYTF.

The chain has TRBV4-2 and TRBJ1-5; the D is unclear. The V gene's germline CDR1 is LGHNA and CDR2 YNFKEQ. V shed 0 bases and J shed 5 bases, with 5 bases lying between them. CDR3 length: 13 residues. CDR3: CASSQEGDQPQHF. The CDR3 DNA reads TGTGCCAGCAGCCAAGAAGGAGATCAGCCCCAGCATTTT.

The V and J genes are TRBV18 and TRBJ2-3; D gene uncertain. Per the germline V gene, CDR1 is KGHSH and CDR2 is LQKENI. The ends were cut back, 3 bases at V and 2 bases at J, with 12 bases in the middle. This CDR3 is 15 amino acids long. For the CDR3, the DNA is TGTGCCAGCTCACCTCGGAGAGATTACACAGATACGCAGTATTTT. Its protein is CASSPRRDYTDTQYF.

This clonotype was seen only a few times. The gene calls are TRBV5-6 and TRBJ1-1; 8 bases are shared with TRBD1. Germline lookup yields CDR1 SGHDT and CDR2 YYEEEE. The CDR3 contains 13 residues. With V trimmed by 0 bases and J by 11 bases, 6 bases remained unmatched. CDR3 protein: CASSLGQGASAFF. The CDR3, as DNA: TGTGCCAGCAGCTTGGGGCAGGGGGCGTCGGCTTTCTTT.

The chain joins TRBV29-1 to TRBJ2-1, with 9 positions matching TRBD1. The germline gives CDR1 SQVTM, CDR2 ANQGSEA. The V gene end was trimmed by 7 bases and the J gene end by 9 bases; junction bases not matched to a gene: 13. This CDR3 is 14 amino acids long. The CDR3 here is CSAAGDRVVGEQFF. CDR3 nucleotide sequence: TGCAGCGCCGCCGGGGACAGGGTCGTAGGTGAGCAGTTCTTC.

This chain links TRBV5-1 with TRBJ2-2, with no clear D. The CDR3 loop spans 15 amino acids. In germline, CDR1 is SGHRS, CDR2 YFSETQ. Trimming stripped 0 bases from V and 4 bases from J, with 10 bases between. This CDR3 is CASSLDLDRTGELFF. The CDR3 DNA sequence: TGCGCCAGCAGCTTGGATCTAGACCGCACCGGGGAGCTGTTTTTT.

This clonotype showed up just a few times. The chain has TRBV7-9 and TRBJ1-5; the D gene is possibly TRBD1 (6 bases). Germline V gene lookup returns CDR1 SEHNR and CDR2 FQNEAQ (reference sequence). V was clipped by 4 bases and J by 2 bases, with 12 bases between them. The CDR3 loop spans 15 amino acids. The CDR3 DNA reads TGTGCCAGCAGCTCCGGGACAAGGGGCAATCAGCCCCAGCATTTT. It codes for CASSSGTRGNQPQHF.

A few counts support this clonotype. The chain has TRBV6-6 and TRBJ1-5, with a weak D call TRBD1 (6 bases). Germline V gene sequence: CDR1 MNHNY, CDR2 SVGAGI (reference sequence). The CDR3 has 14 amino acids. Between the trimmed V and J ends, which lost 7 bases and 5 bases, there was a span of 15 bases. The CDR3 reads CASNQEGGYQPQHF. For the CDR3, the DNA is TGTGCCAGCAACCAAGAGGGGGGGTATCAGCCCCAGCATTTT.

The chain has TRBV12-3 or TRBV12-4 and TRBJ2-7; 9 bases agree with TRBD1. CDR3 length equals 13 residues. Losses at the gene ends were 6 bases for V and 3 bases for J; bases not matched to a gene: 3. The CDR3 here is CASRTGGRYEQYF. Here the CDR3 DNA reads TGTGCCAGCAGGACAGGGGGTCGCTACGAGCAGTACTTC.

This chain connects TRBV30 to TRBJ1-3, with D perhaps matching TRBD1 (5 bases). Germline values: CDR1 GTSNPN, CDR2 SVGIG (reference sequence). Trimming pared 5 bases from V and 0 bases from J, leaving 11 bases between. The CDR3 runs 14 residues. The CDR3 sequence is CAWGAVSSGNTIYF. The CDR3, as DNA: TGTGCCTGGGGGGCGGTGAGCTCTGGAAACACCATATATTTT.

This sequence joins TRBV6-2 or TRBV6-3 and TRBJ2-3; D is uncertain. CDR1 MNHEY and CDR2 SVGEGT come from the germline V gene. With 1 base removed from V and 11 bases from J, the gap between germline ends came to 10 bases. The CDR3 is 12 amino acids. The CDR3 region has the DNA TGTGCCAGCAGTTACTATGAGTGGGGGCAGTATTTT. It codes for CASSYYEWGQYF.

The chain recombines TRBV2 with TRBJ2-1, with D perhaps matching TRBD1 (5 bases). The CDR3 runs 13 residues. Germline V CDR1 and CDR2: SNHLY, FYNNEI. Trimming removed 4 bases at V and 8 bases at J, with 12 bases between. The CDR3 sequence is CASSGGRADEQFF. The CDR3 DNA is TGTGCCAGCAGTGGAGGCAGGGCCGATGAGCAGTTCTTC.

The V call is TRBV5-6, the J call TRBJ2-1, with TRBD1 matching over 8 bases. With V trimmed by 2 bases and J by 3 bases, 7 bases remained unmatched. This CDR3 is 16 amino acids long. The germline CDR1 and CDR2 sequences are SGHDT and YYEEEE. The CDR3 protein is CASSFRGLNNYNEQFF. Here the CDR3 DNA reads TGTGCCAGCAGCTTCAGGGGGCTAAATAACTACAATGAGCAGTTCTTC.

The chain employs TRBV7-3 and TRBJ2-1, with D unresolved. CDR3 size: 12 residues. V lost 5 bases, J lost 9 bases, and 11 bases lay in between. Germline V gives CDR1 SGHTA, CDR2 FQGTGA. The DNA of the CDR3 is TGTGCCAGCAGCCCGCCCGTGGGTGAGCAGTTCTTC. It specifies CASSPPVGEQFF.

The CDR3 coding sequence is TGCGCCAGCAGTAAGACTAGCGGGGGGCTCCAAGAGACCCAGTACTTC. Translation: CASSKTSGGLQETQYF. This rearrangement joins TRBV10-1 to TRBJ2-5; 13 bases agree with TRBD2. The germline CDR1 and CDR2 sequences are WNHNN and SYGVQD (reference sequence). This CDR3 comprises 16 residues. The V segment lost 5 bases and the J segment 1 base; nucleotides outside the gene matches: 4.

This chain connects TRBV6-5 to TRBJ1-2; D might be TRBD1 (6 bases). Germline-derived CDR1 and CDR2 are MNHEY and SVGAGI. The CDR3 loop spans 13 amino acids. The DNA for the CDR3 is TGTGCTGCCCGGCGGGGGCTGATTGATGGCTACACCTTC. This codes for CAARRGLIDGYTF.

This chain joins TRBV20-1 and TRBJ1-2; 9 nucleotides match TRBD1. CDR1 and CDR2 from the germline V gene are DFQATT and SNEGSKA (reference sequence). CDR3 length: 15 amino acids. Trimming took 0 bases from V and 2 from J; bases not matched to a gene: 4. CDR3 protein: CSARDSGTGNYGYTF. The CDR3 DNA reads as TGCAGTGCTAGAGATAGCGGGACAGGGAACTATGGCTACACCTTC.

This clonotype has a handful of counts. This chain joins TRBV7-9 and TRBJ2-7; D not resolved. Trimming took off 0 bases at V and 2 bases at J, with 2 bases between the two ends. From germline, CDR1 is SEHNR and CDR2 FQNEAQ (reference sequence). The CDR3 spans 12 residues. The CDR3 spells CASSLAAYEQYF. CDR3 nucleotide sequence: TGTGCCAGCAGCTTAGCAGCCTACGAGCAGTACTTC.

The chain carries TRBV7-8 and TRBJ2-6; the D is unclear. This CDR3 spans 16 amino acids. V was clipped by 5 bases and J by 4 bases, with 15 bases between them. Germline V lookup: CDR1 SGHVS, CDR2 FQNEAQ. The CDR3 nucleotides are TGTGCCAGCAGCCCGAGACGGCTAGGGGGGGCCAACGTCCTGACTTTC. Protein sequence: CASSPRRLGGANVLTF.